The 18 T cell receptor beta chains below come from one sample, sequenced in a study of control samples from healthy donors and cancer patients. Clones were read by immunoSEQ multiplex PCR, and TCRdb kept only the in-frame ones, dropping some. The table records about 44,000 clones, around 87% of them present only once. The sample consisted of PBMCs. These receptors were obtained from a woman aged 55-70 years with lung cancer.

V is TRBV7-9 and J is TRBJ2-3, with D hard to call. Trimming shortened V by 5 bases and J by 3 bases, and 18 bases separated the two germline ends. Germline-derived CDR1 and CDR2 are SEHNR and FQNEAQ (reference sequence). This CDR3 has 16 residues. CDR3 in DNA: TGTGCCAGCAGCCAAAGGTCGGGTACACTGACAGATACGCAGTATTTT. It translates to CASSQRSGTLTDTQYF.

Regarding this clone: Other DNA sequences within the sample encode an identical CDR3. This chain links TRBV2 with TRBJ1-3; TRBD1 might be the D (5 bases). The CDR3 is made up of 15 amino acids. Germline V lookup: CDR1 SNHLY, CDR2 FYNNEI. V dropped 3 bases and J dropped 2 bases, with 11 bases sitting between them. The CDR3 DNA reads TGTGCCAGCAGTGACCAGACAGCCGCTGGAAACACCATATATTTT. Protein sequence: CASSDQTAAGNTIYF.

The rearrangement joins TRBV4-3 to TRBJ1-3; the D is unclear. Germline CDR1 is LGHNA and CDR2 is YSLEER. The V gene lost 4 bases and the J gene lost 0 bases, with 16 bases spanning the gap. There are 17 residues in the CDR3. The CDR3 reads CASSRDLDVDSGNTIYF. CDR3 nucleotides: TGCGCCAGCAGCCGGGATCTTGACGTCGACTCTGGAAACACCATATATTTT.

The chain combines TRBV6-5 with TRBJ2-1, with a tentative D call TRBD2 (5 bases). The CDR3 sequence is 15 residues long. V lost 6 bases, J lost 0 bases, and 12 bases lay in between. Germline CDR1 is MNHEY and CDR2 is SVGAGI. The chain's CDR3 is CASSRTQSSYNEQFF. In nucleotides, the CDR3 is TGTGCCAGCAGCCGGACTCAGAGCTCCTACAATGAGCAGTTCTTC.

The V call is TRBV7-9, the J call TRBJ1-3; unclear D gene. From germline, CDR1 is SEHNR and CDR2 FQNEAQ (reference sequence). The CDR3 runs 13 residues. Trimming removed 5 bases at V and 0 bases at J, with 5 bases between. The CDR3 bases are TGTGCCAGCAGCAGGTTCTCTGGAAACACCATATATTTT. Residues: CASSRFSGNTIYF.

The chain uses TRBV6-6 and TRBJ2-7; either TRBD1 or TRBD2 may supply D (5 bases each). The CDR3 contains 15 residues. Trimming removed 0 bases at V and 6 bases at J, with 15 bases between. Looked up from germline, CDR1 is MNHNY and CDR2 is SVGAGI (reference sequence). Here the CDR3 reads CASSYSGQRAAEQYF. In DNA, the CDR3 is TGTGCCAGCAGTTACTCGGGGCAGAGAGCGGCCGAGCAGTACTTC.

This chain links TRBV5-6 with TRBJ2-2, with D possibly TRBD1 on 6 matching bases. Per germline, CDR1 SGHDT and CDR2 YYEEEE. V lost 3 bases to trimming and J lost 5 bases, with 11 bases between them. The CDR3 contains 14 residues. CDR3 bases: TGTGCCAGCAGCTGGGGACATAATACCGGGGAGCTGTTTTTT. Amino acid sequence: CASSWGHNTGELFF.

V usage is TRBV28 and J usage is TRBJ2-5; D may be TRBD2 (6 bases). Germline V gene data show CDR1 as MDHEN and CDR2 as SYDVKM. This CDR3 comprises 14 residues. The V end was cut by 5 bases, the J end by 7 bases, with 17 bases between. CDR3 DNA: TGTGCCAGCAGTCCCCCGGGAGTGCCAGGGACCCAGTACTTC. Its translation: CASSPPGVPGTQYF. Variable domain in full (rest from reference TRBV28 and TRBJ2-5): DVKVTQSSRYLVKRTGEKVFLECVQDMDHENMFWYRQDPGLGLRLIYFSYDVKMKEKGDIPEGYSVSREKKERFSLILESASTNQTSMYLCASSPPGVPGTQYFGPGTRLLVL.

This clone came up a few times. The CDR3 is CASSEGRGLYEQYF. The CDR3 DNA reads as TGTGCCAGCAGTGAAGGCAGGGGGCTATACGAGCAGTACTTC. The rearrangement uses TRBV2 and TRBJ2-7; 8 bases map to TRBD1. V was pared by 1 base and J by 4 bases, with 3 bases of the junction left unmatched. The CDR3 extends over 14 amino acids. CDR1 is SNHLY, CDR2 FYNNEI, per germline.

The CDR3: CAWERGSGANVLTF. DNA of the CDR3: TGTGCCTGGGAGCGGGGCTCTGGGGCCAACGTCCTGACTTTC. The J gene is TRBJ2-6, the V gene TRBV30; 7 positions agree with TRBD2. CDR3 size: 14 residues. V lost 5 bases and J lost 0; bases outside the gene matches: 1. Germline V gives CDR1 GTSNPN, CDR2 SVGIG (reference sequence).

The gene calls are TRBV7-3 and TRBJ1-1; tentatively, D is TRBD1 (5 bases). Germline CDR1 is SGHTA and CDR2 is FQGTGA. Trimming removed 6 bases at V and 11 bases at J, with 19 bases between. The CDR3 is 13 amino acids. The CDR3 sequence: CASRYGTLSAAFF. The CDR3 region has the DNA TGTGCCAGCAGATACGGGACCCTCAGTGCGGCTTTCTTT.

This clone showed up just once. The rearrangement joins TRBV5-4 to TRBJ2-7, with D maybe TRBD1 (6 bases). V lost 2 bases to trimming and J lost 2 bases, with 20 bases between them. Germline V gives CDR1 SGHNT, CDR2 YYREEE (reference sequence). There are 17 residues in the CDR3. The CDR3 loop reads CASSFGIRGLSPYEQYF. Here the CDR3 DNA reads TGTGCCAGCAGCTTCGGAATCAGGGGTCTCTCCCCCTACGAGCAGTACTTC.

The chain is built from TRBV19 and TRBJ2-1; TRBD2 aligns across 10 bases. The CDR3 is 15 amino acids. Trimming cost V 7 bases and J 8 bases; bases outside gene matches: 11. The germline V gene has CDR1 LNHDA and CDR2 SQIVND (reference sequence). CDR3 sequence (DNA): TGTGCCAGTAACATCCTAGCGGGAGTACCCCATGAGCAGTTCTTC. Encoded protein: CASNILAGVPHEQFF. The full variable domain, in which reference TRBV19 and TRBJ2-1 provide the parts outside the CDR3, is DGGITQSPKYLFRKEGQNVTLSCEQNLNHDAMYWYRQDPGQGLRLIYYSQIVNDFQKGDIAEGYSVSREKKESFPLTVTSAQKNPTAFYLCASNILAGVPHEQFFGPGTRLTVL.

The rearrangement joins TRBV7-6 to TRBJ2-7; D possibly corresponds to TRBD2 (6 bases). Trimming took 5 bases from V and 4 from J, leaving 18 bases between them. The length of the CDR3 is 15 residues. Germline V CDR1 and CDR2: SGHVS, FNYEAQ. This chain's CDR3 is CASSRYEGRGYEQYF. Written as DNA, the CDR3 is TGTGCCAGCAGCCGATACGAGGGTCGGGGGTACGAGCAGTACTTC.

The chain joins TRBV28 to TRBJ1-5, with 7 bases matching TRBD1. The CDR3 is 14 amino acids. Germline CDR1 reads MDHEN; CDR2 reads SYDVKM. The J segment lost 5 bases and the V segment lost 6 bases, leaving 7 bases of the junction unmatched. The chain's CDR3 is CASSHRDRYQPQHF. The DNA for the CDR3 is TGTGCCAGCAGCCACCGGGACAGATATCAGCCCCAGCATTTT.

The V gene is TRBV5-4, the J gene TRBJ1-1; D call uncertain. Germline CDR1 is SGHNT and CDR2 is YYREEE (reference sequence). V dropped 4 bases and J dropped 3 bases, with 13 bases sitting between them. The CDR3 runs 14 residues. CDR3: CASSRGGVYTEAFF. CDR3 DNA sequence: TGTGCCAGCAGCAGAGGCGGGGTCTACACTGAAGCTTTCTTT.

The genes are TRBV2 and TRBJ1-1; 9 positions match TRBD1. Germline V lookup: CDR1 SNHLY, CDR2 FYNNEI. This CDR3 spans 12 amino acids. Losses at the gene ends were 10 bases for V and 5 bases for J; bases not matched to a gene: 5. The CDR3 DNA reads as TGTGCCACCAAAGACAGGGGGACTGAAGCTTTCTTT. Amino acids: CATKDRGTEAFF.

The chain carries TRBV12-3 or TRBV12-4 and TRBJ2-1, with 9 nucleotides matching TRBD2. The CDR3 runs 13 residues. J was trimmed by 4 bases and V by 7 bases; bases with no gene match: 2. The CDR3: CASKAGGYNEQFF. In nucleotides, the CDR3 is TGTGCCAGCAAAGCGGGAGGTTACAATGAGCAGTTCTTC.